These 20 T cell receptor beta chains originate from one sample sequenced in a study of blood T cell repertoires in COVID-19. Only in-frame clones appear in the TCRdb table, and some are missing; sequencing was by immunoSEQ multiplex PCR. The sample includes roughly 250,000 clones, approximately 84% of them seen just once. What was sequenced was peripheral blood. The receptors stem from a person aged 70 to 79 with COVID-19, enrolled during active disease.

This clone appeared once. V is TRBV6-5 and J is TRBJ1-4; a weak D match, TRBD1 (5 bases). Germline CDR1 and CDR2: MNHEY and SVGAGI. V lost 6 bases, J lost 0 bases, and 11 bases lay in between. CDR3 length: 15 amino acids. DNA for the CDR3: TGTGCCAGCAGGGCAGGGCCCGCAACTAATGAAAAACTGTTTTTT. Translating gives CASRAGPATNEKLFF.

Here the CDR3 reads CASSTGDRGTDTQYF. CDR3 nucleotides: TGTGCCAGCAGTACAGGGGACAGGGGGACAGATACGCAGTATTTT. The chain is built from TRBV28 and TRBJ2-3; 11 nucleotides align to TRBD1. Germline lookup yields CDR1 MDHEN and CDR2 SYDVKM. The CDR3 length is 15 residues. Trimming cost V 5 bases and J 3 bases; bases outside gene matches: 4.

This chain joins TRBV6-2 or TRBV6-3 and TRBJ1-3; D not resolved. From germline, CDR1 is MNHEY and CDR2 SVGEGT. The CDR3 covers 13 residues. Trimming cost V 3 bases and J 4 bases, with 7 bases left between them. The CDR3 DNA reads TGTGCCAGCAGTTATATGGGCGGAAACACCATATATTTT. Translation: CASSYMGGNTIYF.

CDR3 bases: TGTGCCAGCAGCCGAGGAAAGTCTAATGAAAAACTGTTTTTT. Translating it yields CASSRGKSNEKLFF. The chain uses TRBV7-9 and TRBJ1-4; D is ambiguous. Trimming shortened V by 5 bases and J by 3 bases, and 10 bases separated the two germline ends. Germline loops: CDR1 SEHNR, CDR2 FQNEAQ (reference sequence). The CDR3 extends over 14 amino acids.

The gene calls are TRBV5-1 and TRBJ2-3; D not certain. V was clipped by 3 bases and J by 7 bases, with 12 bases between them. The CDR3 sequence is 13 residues long. Germline CDR1 reads SGHRS; CDR2 reads YFSETQ. As DNA, the CDR3 is TGCGCCAGCAGCTCCCAATCTAGTAATACGCAGTATTTT. It specifies CASSSQSSNTQYF. The entire variable domain, with the rest obtained from reference TRBV5-1 and TRBJ2-3, is as follows: KAGVTQTPRYLIKTRGQQVTLSCSPISGHRSVSWYQQTPGQGLQFLFEYFSETQRNKGNFPGRFSGRQFSNSRSEMNVSTLELGDSALYLCASSSQSSNTQYFGPGTRLTVL.

This chain uses TRBV29-1 with TRBJ1-2; no clear D. Trimming removed 3 bases at V and 2 bases at J, with 4 bases between. The CDR3 runs to 11 residues. The germline CDR1 and CDR2 sequences are SQVTM and ANQGSEA. Here the CDR3 DNA reads TGCAGCGTTGACTTAAACTATGGCTACACCTTC. This translates into CSVDLNYGYTF. The variable domain in full, completed from reference TRBV29-1 and TRBJ1-2, reads SAVISQKPSRDICQRGTSLTIQCQVDSQVTMMFWYRQQPGQSLTLIATANQGSEATYESGFVIDKFPISRPNLTFSTLTVSNMSPEDSSIYLCSVDLNYGYTFGSGTRLTVV.

The J gene is TRBJ2-1, the V gene TRBV5-4, with 14 positions matching TRBD2. The V gene's germline CDR1 is SGHNT and CDR2 YYREEE (reference sequence). This CDR3 spans 18 amino acids. V lost 4 bases, J lost 1 base, and 7 bases stayed unmatched. CDR3 DNA: TGTGCCAGCAGCCCGGGACTAGCGGGAGCTCGGTCCTACAATGAGCAGTTCTTC. This sequence encodes CASSPGLAGARSYNEQFF.

The chain couples TRBV6-6 to TRBJ1-1; perhaps TRBD1 as D (5 bases). V lost 5 bases and J 11 bases, leaving 12 bases between the germline ends. Germline loops: CDR1 MNHNY, CDR2 SVGAGI (reference sequence). CDR3 length: 11 amino acids. The CDR3 nucleotides are TGTGCCAGCAGTCGACAGTTCCTGGCTTTCTTT. Protein: CASSRQFLAFF.

CDR3 nucleotides: TGTGCCAGCAGCTTAGAGGACAGGGCCTACAATGAGCAGTTCTTC. This codes for CASSLEDRAYNEQFF. V gene TRBV7-2 combines with J gene TRBJ2-1, with 8 bases fitting TRBD1. Unmatched junction bases numbered 1, after V lost 1 base and J lost 2 bases. The CDR3 is made up of 15 amino acids. CDR1 SGHTA and CDR2 FQGNSA come from the germline V gene.

The chain recombines TRBV2 with TRBJ2-1; the D gene is possibly TRBD2 (6 bases). The germline V and J ends were trimmed by 6 bases and 15 bases, with 18 bases remaining between them. Germline assignment: CDR1 SNHLY and CDR2 FYNNEI. This CDR3 is 12 amino acids long. The CDR3 here is CASSAGTRIGFF. Here the CDR3 DNA reads TGTGCCAGCAGCGCCGGGACTCGCATTGGGTTCTTC.

This sequence joins TRBV5-1 and TRBJ2-1; D might be TRBD1 (6 bases). V gave up 4 bases and J gave up 5 bases, with 10 bases separating them. Germline V gene data show CDR1 as SGHRS and CDR2 as YFSETQ. The CDR3 runs 13 residues. CDR3 region: CASSRQVNNEQFF. In DNA form, the CDR3 reads TGCGCCAGCAGCCGACAGGTAAACAATGAGCAGTTCTTC.

J is TRBJ1-6 and V is TRBV27; D remains ambiguous. CDR3 length: 17 residues. Deletions cut 3 bases from V and 2 bases from J, with 14 bases between. Looked up from germline, CDR1 is MNHEY and CDR2 is SMNVEV (reference sequence). CDR3 residues: CASSFSRGSAYNSPLHF. Written as DNA, the CDR3 is TGTGCCAGCAGTTTTTCCCGAGGGTCAGCCTATAATTCACCCCTCCACTTT.

The chain uses TRBV5-6 and TRBJ1-1, with 7 nucleotides matching TRBD1. The CDR3 contains 14 residues. Germline V gene data show CDR1 as SGHDT and CDR2 as YYEEEE. V was clipped by 3 bases and J by 6 bases; unmatched bases: 8. The CDR3 sequence is CASSSYTGVAEAFF. In DNA, the CDR3 is TGTGCCAGCAGCTCCTATACAGGGGTCGCTGAAGCTTTCTTT.

The CDR3 loop is CASSFKDSPLNTGELFF. The CDR3 bases are TGTGCCAGTAGTTTTAAGGACAGCCCCTTAAACACCGGGGAGCTGTTTTTT. This chain links TRBV19 with TRBJ2-2, with D perhaps TRBD1 (6 bases). The CDR3 runs to 17 residues. The germline V and J ends were trimmed by 5 bases and 2 bases, with 18 bases remaining between them. CDR1 and CDR2 from the germline V gene are LNHDA and SQIVND (reference sequence).

The chain links TRBV27 to TRBJ1-6, with 10 bases that match TRBD1. There are 15 residues in the CDR3. V lost 7 bases and J lost 4; bases outside the gene matches: 4. The V gene's germline CDR1 is MNHEY and CDR2 SMNVEV (reference sequence). The CDR3 sequence is CASTRQGAYNSPLHF. CDR3 bases: TGTGCCAGCACCAGACAGGGGGCTTATAATTCACCCCTCCACTTT.

The CDR3 sequence is CASSLEWAGGRSNQPQHF. DNA of the CDR3: TGTGCCAGCAGCTTAGAATGGGCAGGGGGGCGTAGCAATCAGCCCCAGCATTTT. This rearrangement joins TRBV7-2 to TRBJ1-5, with 7 bases identical to TRBD1. Trimming took 1 base from V and 0 from J; bases not matched to a gene: 9. This CDR3 spans 18 amino acids. The V gene's germline CDR1 is SGHTA and CDR2 FQGNSA.

This clone occurred once. This chain uses TRBV6-5 with TRBJ2-2; 11 positions agree with TRBD2. Germline V gene lookup returns CDR1 MNHEY and CDR2 SVGAGI. V shed 6 bases and J 4 bases; nucleotides not matched to a gene: 7. The CDR3 runs to 16 residues. In DNA, the CDR3 is TGTGCCAGCAGATACGGGACTAGCGGTCCCACCGGGGAGCTGTTTTTT. This sequence encodes CASRYGTSGPTGELFF.

V and J are TRBV5-8 and TRBJ2-2; 8 bases are a match to TRBD2. Germline V lookup: CDR1 SGHTS, CDR2 YDEGEE. The junction had 10 bases not matched to a gene; V was cut back by 4 bases and J by 2 bases. CDR3 length: 17 residues. DNA of the CDR3: TGTGCCAGCAGCGCCCCGAGCGGGAGACCTAACACCGGGGAGCTGTTTTTT. Translating gives CASSAPSGRPNTGELFF.

The chain couples TRBV9 to TRBJ1-6; D possibly corresponds to TRBD1 (5 bases). Trimming shortened V by 4 bases and J by 1 base, and 21 bases separated the two germline ends. The germline V gene encodes CDR1 SGDLS and CDR2 YYNGEE. The CDR3 has 19 residues. Here the CDR3 reads CASSRGGTPGTSYNSPLHF. The CDR3 region has the DNA TGTGCCAGCAGCAGAGGTGGGACTCCGGGGACGTCCTATAATTCACCCCTCCACTTT.

The rearrangement links TRBV23-1 to TRBJ2-3, with 11 bases aligning to TRBD2. TRBV23-1 is recorded as an ORF, its role being uncertain. The junction had 5 bases not matched to a gene; V was cut back by 1 base and J by 14 bases. There are 13 residues in the CDR3. CDR3 amino acids: CASSQCRLAGLYF. In DNA form, the CDR3 reads TGCGCCAGCAGTCAATGTAGACTAGCGGGGCTGTATTTT.